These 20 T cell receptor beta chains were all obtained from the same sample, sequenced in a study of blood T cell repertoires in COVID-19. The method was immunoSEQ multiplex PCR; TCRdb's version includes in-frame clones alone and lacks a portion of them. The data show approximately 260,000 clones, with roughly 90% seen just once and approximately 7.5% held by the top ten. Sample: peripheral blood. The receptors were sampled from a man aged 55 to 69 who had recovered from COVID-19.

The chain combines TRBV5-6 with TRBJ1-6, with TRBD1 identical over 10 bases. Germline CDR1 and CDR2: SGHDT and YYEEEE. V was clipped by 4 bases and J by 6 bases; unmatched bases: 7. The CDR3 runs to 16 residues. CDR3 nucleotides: TGTGCCAGCAGCCCCGGGACAGGGGTCTCTAATTCACCCCTCCACTTT. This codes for CASSPGTGVSNSPLHF.

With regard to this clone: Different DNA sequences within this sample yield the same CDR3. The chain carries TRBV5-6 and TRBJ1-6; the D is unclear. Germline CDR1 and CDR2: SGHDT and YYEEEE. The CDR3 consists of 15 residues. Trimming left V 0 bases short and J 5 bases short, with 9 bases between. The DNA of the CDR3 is TGTGCCAGCAGCTTGGAGCGCAGAAATAATTCACCCCTCCACTTT. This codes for CASSLERRNNSPLHF. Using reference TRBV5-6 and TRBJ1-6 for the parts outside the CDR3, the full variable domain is DAGVTQSPTHLIKTRGQQVTLRCSPKSGHDTVSWYQQALGQGPQFIFQYYEEEERQRGNFPDRFSGHQFPNYSSELNVNALLLGDSALYLCASSLERRNNSPLHFGNGTRLTVT.

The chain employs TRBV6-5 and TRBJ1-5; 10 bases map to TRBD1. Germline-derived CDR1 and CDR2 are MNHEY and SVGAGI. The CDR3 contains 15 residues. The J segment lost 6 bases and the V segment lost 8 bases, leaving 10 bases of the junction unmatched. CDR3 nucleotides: TGTGCCAGCTCGGGACAGGGGAGCTTGGGTCAGCCCCAGCATTTT. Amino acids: CASSGQGSLGQPQHF.

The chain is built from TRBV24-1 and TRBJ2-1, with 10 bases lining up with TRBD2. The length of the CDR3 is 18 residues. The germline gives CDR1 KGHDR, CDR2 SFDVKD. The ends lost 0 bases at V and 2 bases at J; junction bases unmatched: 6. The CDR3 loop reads CATSDLSSGGLTYNEQFF. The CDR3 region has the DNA TGTGCCACCAGTGATTTGTCTAGCGGGGGTTTAACCTACAATGAGCAGTTCTTC.

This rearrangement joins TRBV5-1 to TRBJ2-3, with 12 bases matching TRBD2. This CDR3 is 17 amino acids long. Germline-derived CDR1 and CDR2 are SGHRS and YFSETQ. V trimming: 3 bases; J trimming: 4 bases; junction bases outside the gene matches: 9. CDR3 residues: CASSSSTSGGFADTQYF. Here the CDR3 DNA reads TGCGCCAGCAGCTCTAGTACTAGCGGGGGGTTTGCAGATACGCAGTATTTT.

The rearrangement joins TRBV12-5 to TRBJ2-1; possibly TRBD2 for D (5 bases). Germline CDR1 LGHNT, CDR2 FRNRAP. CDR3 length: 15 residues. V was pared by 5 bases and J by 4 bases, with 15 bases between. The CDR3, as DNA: TGTGCTAGTGGTGGAGGAATAAGAGGATACAATGAGCAGTTCTTC. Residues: CASGGGIRGYNEQFF.

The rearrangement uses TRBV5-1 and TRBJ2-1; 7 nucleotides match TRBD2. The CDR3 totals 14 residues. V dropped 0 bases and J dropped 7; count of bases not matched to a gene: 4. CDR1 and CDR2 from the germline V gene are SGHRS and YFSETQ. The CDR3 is CASSLDSGRNEQFF. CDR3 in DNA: TGCGCCAGCAGCTTGGATTCCGGGAGGAATGAGCAGTTCTTC. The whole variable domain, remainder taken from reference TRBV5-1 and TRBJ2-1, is KAGVTQTPRYLIKTRGQQVTLSCSPISGHRSVSWYQQTPGQGLQFLFEYFSETQRNKGNFPGRFSGRQFSNSRSEMNVSTLELGDSALYLCASSLDSGRNEQFFGPGTRLTVL.

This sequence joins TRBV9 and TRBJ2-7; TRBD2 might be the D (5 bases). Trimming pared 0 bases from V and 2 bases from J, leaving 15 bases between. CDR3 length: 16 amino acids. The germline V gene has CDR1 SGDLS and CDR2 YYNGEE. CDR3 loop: CASSVAAAGGPYEQYF. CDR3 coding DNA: TGTGCCAGCAGCGTAGCTGCCGCGGGCGGGCCCTACGAGCAGTACTTC.

CDR3 residues: CASSLRAGKTDTQYF. CDR3 sequence (DNA): TGTGCCAGCAGCTTACGCGCAGGGAAAACAGATACGCAGTATTTT. The chain combines TRBV7-6 with TRBJ2-3; D may be TRBD1 (5 bases). CDR1 is SGHVS, CDR2 FNYEAQ, per germline. V was trimmed by 2 bases and J by 3 bases, leaving 12 bases between them. This CDR3 region has 15 residues.

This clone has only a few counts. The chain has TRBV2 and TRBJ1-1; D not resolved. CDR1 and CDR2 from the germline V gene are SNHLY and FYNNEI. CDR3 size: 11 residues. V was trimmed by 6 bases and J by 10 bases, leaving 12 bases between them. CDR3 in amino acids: CASSAGKVAFF. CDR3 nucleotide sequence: TGTGCCAGCAGCGCGGGAAAGGTAGCTTTCTTT.

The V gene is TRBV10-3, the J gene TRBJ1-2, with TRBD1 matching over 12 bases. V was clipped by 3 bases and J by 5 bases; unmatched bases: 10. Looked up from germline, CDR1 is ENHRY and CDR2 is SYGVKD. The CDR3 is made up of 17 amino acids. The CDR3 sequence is CAISEMAGQGAEYGYTF. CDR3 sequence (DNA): TGTGCCATCAGTGAAATGGCGGGACAGGGGGCGGAGTATGGCTACACCTTC.

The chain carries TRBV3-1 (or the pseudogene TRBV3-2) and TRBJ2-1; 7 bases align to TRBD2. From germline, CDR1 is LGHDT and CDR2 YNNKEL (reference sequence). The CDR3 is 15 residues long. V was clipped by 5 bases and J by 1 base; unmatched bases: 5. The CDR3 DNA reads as TGTGCCAGCAGCGACCGACTAGCTTCCTACAATGAGCAGTTCTTC. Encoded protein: CASSDRLASYNEQFF.

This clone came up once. Here the CDR3 DNA reads TGTGCCACCAACCGGGACAGGGGGCCTGGAAACACCATATATTTT. Its translation: CATNRDRGPGNTIYF. This sequence joins TRBV11-2 and TRBJ1-3; 12 positions agree with TRBD1. There are 15 residues in the CDR3. From germline, CDR1 is SGHAT and CDR2 FQNNGV. J gave up 2 bases and V 10 bases, and 6 bases lay outside the gene matches.

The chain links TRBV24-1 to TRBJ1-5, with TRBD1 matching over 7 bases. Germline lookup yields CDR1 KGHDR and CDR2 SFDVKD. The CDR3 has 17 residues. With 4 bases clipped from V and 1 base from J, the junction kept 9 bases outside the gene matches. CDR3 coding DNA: TGTGCCACCAGTGACACGACAGGGAGTTGGAGCAATCAGCCCCAGCATTTT. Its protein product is CATSDTTGSWSNQPQHF.

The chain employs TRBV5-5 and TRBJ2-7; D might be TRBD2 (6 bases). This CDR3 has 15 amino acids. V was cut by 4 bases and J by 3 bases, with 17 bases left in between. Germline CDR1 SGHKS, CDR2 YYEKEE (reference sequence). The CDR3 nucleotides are TGTGCCAGCAGCGGAGGGCCGGGCCCCCACTACGAGCAGTACTTC. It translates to CASSGGPGPHYEQYF.

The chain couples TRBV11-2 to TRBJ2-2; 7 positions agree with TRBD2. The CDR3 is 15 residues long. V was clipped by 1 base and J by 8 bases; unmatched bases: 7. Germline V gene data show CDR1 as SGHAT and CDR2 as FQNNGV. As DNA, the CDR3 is TGTGCCAGCAGCTTAGTACCGGGGGGACTTGGGGAGCTGTTTTTT. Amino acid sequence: CASSLVPGGLGELFF.

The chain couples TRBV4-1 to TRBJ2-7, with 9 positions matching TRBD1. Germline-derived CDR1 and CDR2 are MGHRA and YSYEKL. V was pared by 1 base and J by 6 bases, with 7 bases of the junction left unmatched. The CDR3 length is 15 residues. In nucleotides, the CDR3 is TGCGCCAGCAGCCAAGGGACAGGGGAGAGGGGCGAGCAGTACTTC. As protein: CASSQGTGERGEQYF.

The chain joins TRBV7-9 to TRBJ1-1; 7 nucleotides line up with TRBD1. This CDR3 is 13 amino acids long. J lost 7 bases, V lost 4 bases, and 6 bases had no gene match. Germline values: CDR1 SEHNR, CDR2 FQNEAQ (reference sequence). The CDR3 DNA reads TGTGCCAGCAGCTCATGGACAGGCCATGAAGCTTTCTTT. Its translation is CASSSWTGHEAFF.

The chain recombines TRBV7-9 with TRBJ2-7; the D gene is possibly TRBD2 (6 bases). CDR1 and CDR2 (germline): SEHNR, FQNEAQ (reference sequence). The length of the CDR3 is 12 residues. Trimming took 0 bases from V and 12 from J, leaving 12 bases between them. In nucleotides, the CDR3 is TGTGCCAGCAGCTTAGCATCCGGGGGAAGGTACTTC. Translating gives CASSLASGGRYF.

CDR3 DNA sequence: TGTGCCAGCAGCCCGACAGGGACTAGTGGCTACACCTTC. This sequence encodes CASSPTGTSGYTF. The chain is built from TRBV3-1 (or the pseudogene TRBV3-2) and TRBJ1-2, with 7 bases that match TRBD1. V lost 4 bases, J lost 7 bases, and 6 bases stayed unmatched. The CDR3 is made up of 13 amino acids. Germline V CDR1 and CDR2: LGHDT, YNNKEL (reference sequence).